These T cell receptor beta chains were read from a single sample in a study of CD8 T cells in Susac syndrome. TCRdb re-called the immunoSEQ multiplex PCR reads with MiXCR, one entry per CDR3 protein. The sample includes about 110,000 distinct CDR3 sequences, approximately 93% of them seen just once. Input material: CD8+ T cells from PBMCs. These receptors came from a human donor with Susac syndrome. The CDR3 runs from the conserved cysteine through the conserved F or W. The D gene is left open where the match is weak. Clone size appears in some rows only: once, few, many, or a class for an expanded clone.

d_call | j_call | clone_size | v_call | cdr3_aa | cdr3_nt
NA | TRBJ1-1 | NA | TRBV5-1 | CASSSGGGLYTEAFF | TGCGCCAGCAGCTCGGGTGGGGGCCTGTACACTGAAGCTTTCTTT
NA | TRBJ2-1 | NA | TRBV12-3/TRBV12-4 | CASTPSDIF | TGTGCCAGCACCCCTTCTGATATCTTC
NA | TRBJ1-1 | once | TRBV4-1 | CASSLNAGSYTEAFF | TGCGCCAGCAGCCTTAACGCCGGGTCCTACACTGAAGCTTTCTTT
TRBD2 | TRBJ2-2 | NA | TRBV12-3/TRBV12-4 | CASSFLTSGTGELFF | TGTGCCAGCAGTTTTTTGACTAGCGGTACCGGGGAGCTGTTTTTT
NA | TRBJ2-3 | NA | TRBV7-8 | CASSGPLTGDTDTQYF | TGTGCCAGCAGCGGGCCCCTCACGGGGGACACAGATACGCAGTATTTT
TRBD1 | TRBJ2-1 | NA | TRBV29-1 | CSAYPRDSSYNEQFF | TGCAGCGCCTATCCCCGGGACAGCTCCTACAATGAGCAGTTCTTC
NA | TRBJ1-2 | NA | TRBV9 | CASSVGGGDSGYTF | TGTGCCAGCAGCGTAGGCGGGGGGGATAGTGGCTACACCTTC
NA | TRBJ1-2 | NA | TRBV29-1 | CSVEVRFYGYTF | TGCAGCGTTGAAGTCAGGTTCTATGGCTACACCTTC
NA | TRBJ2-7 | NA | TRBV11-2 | CASSFGWDEQYF | TGTGCCAGCAGCTTCGGCTGGGACGAGCAGTACTTC
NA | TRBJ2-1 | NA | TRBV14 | CASSQRGAGAYNEQFF | TGTGCCAGCAGCCAACGGGGAGCCGGAGCCTACAATGAGCAGTTCTTC
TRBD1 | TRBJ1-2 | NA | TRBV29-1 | CSVEAGGFGYTF | TGCAGCGTTGAAGCAGGGGGCTTTGGCTACACCTTC
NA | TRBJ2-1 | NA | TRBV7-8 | CASTPQLTLPLDEQFF | TGTGCCAGCACACCCCAGCTCACCCTACCCTTGGATGAGCAGTTCTTC
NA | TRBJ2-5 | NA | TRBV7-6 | CASSLASYEETQYF | TGTGCCAGCAGCTTAGCCTCGTACGAAGAGACCCAGTACTTC
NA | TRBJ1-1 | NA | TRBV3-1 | CASSQDSVMNTEAFF | TGTGCCAGCAGCCAAGATTCAGTCATGAACACTGAAGCTTTCTTT
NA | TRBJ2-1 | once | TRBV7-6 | CASSYGQNEQFF | TGTGCCAGCAGTTACGGACAGAATGAGCAGTTCTTC
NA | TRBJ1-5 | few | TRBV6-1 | CASSRQDPSNQPQHF | TGTGCCAGCAGCCGACAGGACCCTAGCAATCAGCCCCAGCATTTT
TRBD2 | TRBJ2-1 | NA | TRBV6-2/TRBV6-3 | CASSPRTSGPYNEQFF | TGTGCCAGCAGCCCCCGGACTAGCGGACCCTACAATGAGCAGTTCTTC
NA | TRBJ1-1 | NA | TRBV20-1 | CSAPQGNTEAFF | TGCAGTGCCCCCCAGGGGAACACTGAAGCTTTCTTT
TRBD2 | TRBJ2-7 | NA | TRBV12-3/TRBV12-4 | CASSFSGGAYEQYF | TGTGCCAGCAGTTTTAGCGGGGGAGCCTACGAGCAGTACTTC
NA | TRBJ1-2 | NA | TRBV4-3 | CASSQESRRVDYGYTF | TGCGCCAGCAGCCAAGAAAGCCGTCGGGTGGACTATGGCTACACCTTC
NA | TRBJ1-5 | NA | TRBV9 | CASSVDAYSNQPQHF | TGTGCCAGCAGCGTAGATGCGTATAGCAATCAGCCCCAGCATTTT
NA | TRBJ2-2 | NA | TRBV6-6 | CASRTGELFF | TGTGCCAGCAGGACCGGGGAGCTGTTTTTT
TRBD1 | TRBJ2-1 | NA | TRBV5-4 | CASSSRDRDPNEQFF | TGTGCCAGCAGTTCTCGGGACAGGGATCCTAATGAGCAGTTCTTC
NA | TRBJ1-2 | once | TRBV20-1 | CSAPRSVGQNYGYTF | TGCAGTGCTCCTAGGAGCGTCGGTCAGAACTATGGCTACACCTTC
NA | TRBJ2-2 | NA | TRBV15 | CATSRDRSGELFF | TGTGCCACCAGCAGAGATAGGTCCGGGGAGCTGTTTTTT
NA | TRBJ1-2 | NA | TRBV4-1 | CASSQGDGPHYGYTF | TGCGCCAGCAGCCAAGGGGATGGGCCGCACTATGGCTACACCTTC
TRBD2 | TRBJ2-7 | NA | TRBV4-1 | CASSQESGGRRYEQYF | TGCGCCAGCAGCCAAGAGTCGGGGGGGCGGAGATACGAGCAGTACTTC
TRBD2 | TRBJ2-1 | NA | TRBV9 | CASSLWGGLYNEQFF | TGTGCCAGCAGCCTTTGGGGGGGACTATACAATGAGCAGTTCTTC
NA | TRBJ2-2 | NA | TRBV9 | CASSGRDSSRELFF | TGTGCCAGCAGCGGGCGGGACTCCTCACGGGAGCTGTTTTTT